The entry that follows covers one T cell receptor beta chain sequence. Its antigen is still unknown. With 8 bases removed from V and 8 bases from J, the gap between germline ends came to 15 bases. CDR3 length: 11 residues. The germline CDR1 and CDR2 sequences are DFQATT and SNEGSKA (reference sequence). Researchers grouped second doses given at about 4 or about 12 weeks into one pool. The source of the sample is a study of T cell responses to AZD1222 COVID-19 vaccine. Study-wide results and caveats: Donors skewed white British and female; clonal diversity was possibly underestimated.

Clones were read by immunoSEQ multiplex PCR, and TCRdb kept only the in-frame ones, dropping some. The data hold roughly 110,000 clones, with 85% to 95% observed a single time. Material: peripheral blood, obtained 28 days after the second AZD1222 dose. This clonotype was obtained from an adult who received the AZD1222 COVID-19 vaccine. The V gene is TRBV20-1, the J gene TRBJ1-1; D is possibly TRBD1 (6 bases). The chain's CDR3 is CSPERQGEAFF. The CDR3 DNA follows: TGCAGTCCCGAGAGGCAGGGGGAAGCTTTCTTT.